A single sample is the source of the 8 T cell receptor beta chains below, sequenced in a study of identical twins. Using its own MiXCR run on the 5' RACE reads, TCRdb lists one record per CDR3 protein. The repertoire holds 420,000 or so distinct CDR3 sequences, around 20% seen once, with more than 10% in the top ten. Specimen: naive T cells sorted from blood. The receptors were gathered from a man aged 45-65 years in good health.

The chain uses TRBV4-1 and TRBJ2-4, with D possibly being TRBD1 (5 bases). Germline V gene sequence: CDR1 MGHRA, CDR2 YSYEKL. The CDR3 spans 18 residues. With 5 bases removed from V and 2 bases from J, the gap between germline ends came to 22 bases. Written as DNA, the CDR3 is TGCGCCAGCAGCACTCAGGGTCCGAACCCGGTAACCAAAAACATTCAGTACTTC. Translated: CASSTQGPNPVTKNIQYF.

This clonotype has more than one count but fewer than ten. This CDR3 is CASSLGPWLDTQYF. The CDR3 DNA sequence: TGTGCCAGCAGCCTAGGCCCATGGTTGGATACGCAGTATTTT. V usage is TRBV7-2 and J usage is TRBJ2-3; D gene unclear. Trimming left V 5 bases short and J 6 bases short, with 15 bases between. This CDR3 comprises 14 residues. Germline CDR1 reads SGHTA; CDR2 reads FQGNSA.

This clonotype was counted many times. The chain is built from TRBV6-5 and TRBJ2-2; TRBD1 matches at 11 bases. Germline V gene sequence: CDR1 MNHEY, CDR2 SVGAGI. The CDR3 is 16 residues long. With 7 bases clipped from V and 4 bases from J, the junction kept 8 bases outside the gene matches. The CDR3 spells CASKPRGTGGTGELFF. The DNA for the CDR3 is TGTGCCAGCAAACCTAGGGGGACAGGGGGCACCGGGGAGCTGTTTTTT.

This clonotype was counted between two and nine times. For the CDR3, the DNA is TGCAGCGTTGTTCGACAGGGGACTAACTCCTACGAGCAGTACTTC. It yields the protein CSVVRQGTNSYEQYF. J is TRBJ2-7 and V is TRBV29-1; weak D call: TRBD1 (8 bases). Trimming cost V 4 bases and J 0 bases, with 16 bases left between them. The CDR3 spans 15 residues. Germline-derived CDR1 and CDR2 are SQVTM and ANQGSEA.

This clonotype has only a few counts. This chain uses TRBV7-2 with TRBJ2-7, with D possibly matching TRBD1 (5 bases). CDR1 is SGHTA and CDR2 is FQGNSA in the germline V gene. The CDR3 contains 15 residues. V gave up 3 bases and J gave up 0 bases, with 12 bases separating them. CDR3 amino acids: CASSFQGRASYEQYF. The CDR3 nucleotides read TGTGCCAGCAGCTTCCAGGGCAGGGCCTCCTACGAGCAGTACTTC.

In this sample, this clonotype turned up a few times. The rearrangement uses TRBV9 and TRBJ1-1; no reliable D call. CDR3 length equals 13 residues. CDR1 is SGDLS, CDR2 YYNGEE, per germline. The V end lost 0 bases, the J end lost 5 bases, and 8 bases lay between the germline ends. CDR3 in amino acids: CASSVGLITEAFF. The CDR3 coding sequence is TGTGCCAGCAGCGTAGGGCTGATAACTGAAGCTTTCTTT. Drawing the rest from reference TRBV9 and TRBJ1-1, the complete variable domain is DSGVTQTPKHLITATGQRVTLRCSPRSGDLSVYWYQQSLDQGLQFLIQYYNGEERAKGNILERFSAQQFPDLHSELNLSSLELGDSALYFCASSVGLITEAFFGQGTRLTVV.

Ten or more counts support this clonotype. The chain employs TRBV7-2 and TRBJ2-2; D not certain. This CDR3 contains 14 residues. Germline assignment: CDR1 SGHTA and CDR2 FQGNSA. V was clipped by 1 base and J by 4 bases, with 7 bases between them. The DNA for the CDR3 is TGTGCCAGCAGCTTAGGGTGGGGCACCGGGGAGCTGTTTTTT. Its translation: CASSLGWGTGELFF.

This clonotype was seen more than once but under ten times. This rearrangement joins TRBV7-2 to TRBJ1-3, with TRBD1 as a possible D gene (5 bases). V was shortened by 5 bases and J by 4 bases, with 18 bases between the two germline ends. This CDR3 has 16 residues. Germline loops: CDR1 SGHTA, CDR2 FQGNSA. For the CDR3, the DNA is TGTGCCAGCAGCCGCCCATTCGGCAGGGCGGGAAACACCATATATTTT. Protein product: CASSRPFGRAGNTIYF.